Listed here is a single T cell receptor beta chain. Its antigen has not been determined. Within one base of it there is no much larger clone, and no base qualities were kept. The CDR3 holds 15 amino acids from the cysteine to the phenylalanine. Of all the DNA, just the CDR3 is kept, 45 bases in frame from base 1. The CDR1 and CDR2 encoded by the germline V gene (reference sequence) are SGHKS and YYEKEE. Relative to germline, V is 1 base shorter and J is 5 bases shorter, with 15 bases between their ends. The data belong to a study of cytomegalovirus exposure and HLA in healthy donors (dated by TCRdb to about 2017). Turning to the overall study: An earlier analysis of approximately 640 of the donors reported more than 250 Gb of sequence data and roughly 110 million unique TCR beta sequences from about 200 million T cells. All discovery cohort repertoires had been generated using a single sequencing platform. Because of strong linkage in the cohort, roughly five DR-DQ haplotypes were treated as single units for association and clustering. Rather than drawing on any new phenotypic data, the later analysis identified candidate immune exposures from TCR beta sequences and the way those sequences occurred across donors. An early release covering more than 500 HLA-typed donors comprised around 300 gigabases of sequencing data and approximately 80 million unique TCR sequences. To predict cytomegalovirus infection status, the study brought together high-throughput TCR immunosequencing, statistical association of individual TCRs with disease status, and machine learning. Among the roughly 430 genotyped donors, approximately 82% belonged to the genetic ancestry cluster associated with self-reported Caucasian donors. Among 398 genotyped donors of the cohort, an average of 235,054 unique TCR beta nucleotide sequences were sequenced per donor, about a sixth of them non-productive. In an earlier analysis of more than 550 of the donors, high-throughput TCR beta sequencing was used to judge whether each TCR beta V gene segment behaved as functional or pseudogenic. The study was designed to test whether signatures of past pathogen exposure could be identified by cataloging public T cell receptors. Besides the first cohort of 666 subjects, a separate validation cohort made up of roughly 120 different subjects was used. The number of typed donors differed by locus: 629-630 for A, B, C, DRB1 and DQB1; 500 to 550 for DQA1; 606 for DPA1; and 400 to 480 for DPB1. The study used immunosequencing to profile the T cell repertoires of several hundred subjects and linked those repertoires to cytomegalovirus serostatus. Donor age, sex, ethnicity and CMV serostatus were compiled alongside the repertoire data. A later analysis re-analyzed previously published TCR beta repertoires from approximately 670 donors and added high-resolution HLA genotyping to study TCR occurrence patterns. Class I and class II HLA loci were covered by the typing at four-digit resolution. Genome-wide SNP genotypes for about 55% of the roughly 670 donors were used in a later genetic analysis, which treated that subset as a discovery cohort. Points the paper makes about the study in general: Strong co-occurrence of HLA alleles, especially DR and DQ, made assigning TCR associations to individual alleles difficult. The 87-base-pair reads could not distinguish some IMGT-functional V segments, including TRBV6-2 and TRBV6-3, so those segments were excluded. A cluster of highly shared sequence variants was judged likely to be a technical artifact of the sequencing pipeline. A later analysis found that most CMV-associated TCR beta chains appeared HLA-restricted, with HLA associations seemingly driven largely by CMV exposure. Specific HLA alleles were associated with roughly 16,000 TCR beta sequences at a false discovery rate of 0.05 in a later analysis. A total of 164 TCR beta chains were listed by the study as associated with cytomegalovirus. A later genetic analysis reported fewer N-insertions in productive TCRs among donors in an Asian-associated ancestry cluster than the 666-donor mean. A later analysis found that TCR association rates varied across HLA loci, with DRB1 alleles showing the most associated TCRs and HLA-C alleles the fewest. The authors suggested that the approach could potentially be extended to other disease states and immunological phenotypes. In vitro tests confirmed that a few of the cytomegalovirus-associated TCR beta chains recognize cytomegalovirus antigens. In this cohort, only TCR beta chains were sequenced, and detectable features were limited by the absence of alpha or paired-chain data. HLA typing was unavailable for some donors at each locus, so association tests used only the typed subset. Cytomegalovirus status was reported to be diagnosed by the classifier with high specificity and sensitivity in both the original and validation cohorts. Presence/absence analyses assumed roughly uniform sequencing depth across donors, an assumption that may not hold. In an earlier analysis of 587 of the donors, most TCR beta V segments were observed in productive rearrangements about 90% or about 30% of the time, broadly matching IMGT annotations. Compared with equally common non-associated chains, HLA-associated TCR beta chains in a later analysis were more clonally expanded and had lower generation probabilities. A further reported finding was that TCR beta sequences accurately predicted the HLA-A and HLA-B alleles for most subjects in the first cohort. An association between a missense DCLRE1C variant and V-gene and J-gene trimming of TCR beta chains was found in a later genetic analysis and replicated in an independent cohort. The only immune exposure information available for the cohort was CMV serostatus. Because counts were too low, some 17 rarely observed V segments, including chromosome 9 orphons, were left out of the earlier analysis of about 620 of the donors. Most TCR sequences were observed very rarely across donors, whereas some public TCRs were present in many individuals. Correlated functional status among segregating V segments might reflect linkage disequilibrium, but an unknown experimental factor could not be ruled out. In a later analysis, several top co-occurrence clusters were reported to appear linked to parvovirus B19, influenza, CMV and Epstein-Barr virus.

The cohort consisted of hundreds of healthy bone marrow donors. All cohort members were sampled while nominally healthy, although unrecorded immune exposures were likely present. The donor tested CMV seropositive, placing the donor among the roughly 270 seropositive members of the cohort. Every donor gave a peripheral blood sample, and the peripheral blood mononuclear cells from that sample were used for TCR beta sequencing. Genomic DNA extraction from the blood cell samples was performed with the Qiagen DNeasy Blood Extraction Kit. The library was produced with the immunoSEQ multiplex PCR assay. For the multiplex PCR, a mixture combining 60 forward primers for TCR Vbeta segments and 13 reverse primers for TCR Jbeta segments was used. A multiplex PCR assay on genomic DNA amplified the CDR3 region of rearranged TCR beta genes. Amplified TCR beta libraries were sequenced as 87-base-pair reads on the Illumina HiSeq System. Under the source paper's analysis protocol: A later analysis tallied 80 million to 95 million unique TCR beta chains across the 650 to 750 repertoires, and some 10 million of those chains were shared by two or more donors. Raw reads were error-corrected and collapsed into unique sequences by a nearest-neighbor algorithm in which closely related sequences were merged to remove PCR and sequencing errors. Alignment of CDR3 sequences to IMGT reference sequences was used to assign V, D and J gene segments. Each retained sequence needed at least a six-nucleotide match to both a V gene segment and a J gene segment. Rearrangements were classified as productive when the CDR3 lacked stop codons and remained in frame with V and J, and all other rearrangements were classified as non-productive. CDR3 was defined according to IMGT convention as the region running from the second conserved V-encoded cysteine to the conserved J-encoded phenylalanine. Sequences without an unambiguous match to a single V gene segment were excluded from the earlier analysis of 450 to 750 of the donors. An earlier analysis of several hundred of the donors called V segments functional above 56.7% productive rearrangements and segregating when the between-donor standard deviation exceeded 5%. A statistical classification framework was built to diagnose cytomegalovirus status from the catalog of TCR beta chain sequences. In a later analysis, V and J genes were assigned by comparing TCR nucleotide sequences against IMGT/GENE-DB human TR gene sequences. Using the TCRdist pipeline, a later analysis assigned CDR3 sequences along with most-parsimonious VDJ recombination scenarios. In a later analysis, every TCR beta chain was defined by the combination of its CDR3 amino acid sequence and its V-gene family, and reads without a unique V-gene family were dropped. A later analysis removed 550 to 650 highly shared, low-generation-probability nucleotide sequences to deal with suspected cross-contamination and a sequencing artifact. For each public chain, a later analysis derived a clonal expansion index from normalized ranks of inferred template counts within each repertoire. A later analysis computed generation probabilities with a VDJ recombination model fitted to out-of-frame rearrangements, and checked the results against IGoR. Hypergeometric tests were used in a later analysis to score TCR-TCR, TCR-HLA and TCR-CMV co-occurrence, with a repertoire-size bias correction applied to the TCR pairs. False discovery rates were estimated in a later analysis by permuting HLA or CMV assignments 20 times. A later analysis grouped co-occurring TCRs with DBSCAN, adding TCRdist sequence similarity when clustering within HLA-allele-positive subsets. Repertoires with fewer than 30,000 or more than 120,000 public chains were left out of co-occurrence clustering, as were about 5 repertoires with anomalous nucleotide sharing. What TCRdb holds here is the immuneACCESS table cut down to in-frame rearrangements. Part of the clones is not present; checked against another copy, under half of the missing clones reflect an unresolved V gene, and the others are unexplained. V and J calls plus clone size are reproduced from that table; the DNA served to infer D and trimming. This sample has more than 65,000 clones in its table, and over 70% of those were observed once. 22% of the sample is held by the ten biggest clonotypes.

This receptor was obtained from a woman in her forties in good health and CMV-seropositive. The rearrangement combines TRBV5-5 with TRBJ1-1, with a tentative D gene TRBD1 over 5 matching bases. Specimen: PBMCs. The DNA sequence is as follows: TGTGCCAGCAGCTTGCAGGGTGGGGTCAATACTGAAGCTTTCTTT. The translation is CASSLQGGVNTEAFF.